This passage covers 7 T cell receptor beta chains from one sample sequenced in a study of control samples from healthy donors and cancer patients. Sequencing used immunoSEQ multiplex PCR; TCRdb keeps in-frame clones, though not all of them. This table has 50,000 to 65,000 clones, 90% appearing once. Material: PBMCs. The source of these receptors is a woman aged 45-65 years with colorectal cancer.

V usage is TRBV5-1 and J usage is TRBJ1-2, with D uncertain. Germline V gene lookup returns CDR1 SGHRS and CDR2 YFSETQ. The CDR3 length is 13 residues. Trimming left V 2 bases short and J 2 bases short, with 7 bases between. This CDR3 is CASSFLENYGYTF. CDR3 DNA sequence: TGCGCCAGCAGCTTCTTAGAAAACTATGGCTACACCTTC.

The chain recombines TRBV4-1 with TRBJ1-5; weak D call: TRBD1 (6 bases). The germline V gene has CDR1 MGHRA and CDR2 YSYEKL. The CDR3 is 16 amino acids. With 4 bases removed from V and 1 base from J, the gap between germline ends came to 14 bases. The CDR3 sequence is CASSRQGTISNQPQHF. The CDR3 DNA sequence: TGCGCCAGCAGCCGGCAGGGGACAATCAGCAATCAGCCCCAGCATTTT.

The chain has TRBV19 and TRBJ1-3, with D unclear. The length of the CDR3 is 16 residues. Trimming stripped 3 bases from V and 0 bases from J, with 12 bases between. From germline, CDR1 is LNHDA and CDR2 SQIVND (reference sequence). The CDR3 DNA is TGTGCCAGTAGTATTTCCGTTGCTCCCTCTGGAAACACCATATATTTT. Amino acids: CASSISVAPSGNTIYF. The variable domain in full, with the rest retrieved from reference TRBV19 and TRBJ1-3, is DGGITQSPKYLFRKEGQNVTLSCEQNLNHDAMYWYRQDPGQGLRLIYYSQIVNDFQKGDIAEGYSVSREKKESFPLTVTSAQKNPTAFYLCASSISVAPSGNTIYFGEGSWLTVV.

The CDR3: CASSPELAGSTDTQYF. As DNA, the CDR3 is TGCGCCAGCAGCCCCGAACTAGCGGGGTCCACAGATACGCAGTATTTT. This chain links TRBV5-1 with TRBJ2-3, with 10 bases aligning to TRBD2. Germline V CDR1 and CDR2: SGHRS, YFSETQ. The length of the CDR3 is 16 residues. V lost 4 bases and J lost 2; bases outside the gene matches: 7. Variable domain in full (rest from reference TRBV5-1 and TRBJ2-3): KAGVTQTPRYLIKTRGQQVTLSCSPISGHRSVSWYQQTPGQGLQFLFEYFSETQRNKGNFPGRFSGRQFSNSRSEMNVSTLELGDSALYLCASSPELAGSTDTQYFGPGTRLTVL.

This clone appeared a few times. This chain joins TRBV4-1 and TRBJ2-3, with TRBD2 matching 7 bases. The V gene end was trimmed by 2 bases and the J gene end by 3 bases; junction bases not matched to a gene: 17. This CDR3 is built from 19 residues. Germline V CDR1 and CDR2: MGHRA, YSYEKL. In DNA, the CDR3 is TGCGCCAGCAGCCAACCCGGGATGGGAAGGGGCGGGAGTACAGATACGCAGTATTTT. This encodes CASSQPGMGRGGSTDTQYF.

V gene TRBV11-3 combines with J gene TRBJ1-3, with D maybe TRBD1 (5 bases). This CDR3 contains 13 residues. Trimming cost V 6 bases and J 0 bases, with 6 bases left between them. Germline CDR1 reads SGHNT; CDR2 reads YENEEA. The CDR3 protein is CASSRGSGNTIYF. CDR3 in DNA: TGTGCCAGCAGTAGGGGCTCTGGAAACACCATATATTTT.

V usage is TRBV28 and J usage is TRBJ2-1; no clear D. The germline gives CDR1 MDHEN, CDR2 SYDVKM. The V end was cut by 1 base, the J end by 3 bases, with 7 bases between. The CDR3 contains 14 residues. CDR3 nucleotide sequence: TGTGCCAGCAGTTTATCTGACGGCTACAATGAGCAGTTCTTC. It codes for CASSLSDGYNEQFF. The variable domain in full, completed from reference TRBV28 and TRBJ2-1, reads DVKVTQSSRYLVKRTGEKVFLECVQDMDHENMFWYRQDPGLGLRLIYFSYDVKMKEKGDIPEGYSVSREKKERFSLILESASTNQTSMYLCASSLSDGYNEQFFGPGTRLTVL.